A single TCR beta chain is shown here with its context. Its target is unknown. The data belong to a study of T cell responses to AZD1222 COVID-19 vaccine. Whole-study findings and limits: CD4 TCRs linked to vaccination spanned spike, dominating at 160-218 and 743-854. The peak T cell response came first, and repertoires were sampled only after it. Spike-specific TCR breadth and depth were elevated following two AZD1222 doses. Nearly half of spike-specific TCRs reportedly target unmutated variant regions.

Trimming shortened V by 8 bases and J by 1 base, and 18 bases separated the two germline ends. The germline CDR1 and CDR2 sequences are MNHEY and SMNVEV (reference sequence). The length of the CDR3 is 15 residues. Profiled with immunoSEQ multiplex PCR; TCRdb holds only in-frame clones, not every one. The sample includes 130,000 to 150,000 clones, around 92% of them seen just once. The input for sequencing was peripheral blood, taken after recovery from COVID-19. The chain joins TRBV27 to TRBJ2-7; D assignment may be TRBD1 or TRBD2 (5 bases each). The sequence derives from an adult who had recovered from COVID-19. The CDR3 region has the DNA TGTGCCAGCGTGCCCCTCGGGACGGGTTCCTACGAGCAGTACTTC. Translated: CASVPLGTGSYEQYF.